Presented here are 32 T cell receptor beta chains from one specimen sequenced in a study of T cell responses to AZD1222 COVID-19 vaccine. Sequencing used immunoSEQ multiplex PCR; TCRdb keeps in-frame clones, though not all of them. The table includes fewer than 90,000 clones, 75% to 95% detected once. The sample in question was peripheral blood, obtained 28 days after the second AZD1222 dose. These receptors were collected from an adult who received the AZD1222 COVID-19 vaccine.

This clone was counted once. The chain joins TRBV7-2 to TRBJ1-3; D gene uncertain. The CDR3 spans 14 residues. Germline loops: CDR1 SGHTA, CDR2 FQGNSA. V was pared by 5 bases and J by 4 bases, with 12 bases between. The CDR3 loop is CASSDRGLGNTIYF. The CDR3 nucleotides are TGTGCCAGCAGCGACCGGGGATTGGGAAACACCATATATTTT.

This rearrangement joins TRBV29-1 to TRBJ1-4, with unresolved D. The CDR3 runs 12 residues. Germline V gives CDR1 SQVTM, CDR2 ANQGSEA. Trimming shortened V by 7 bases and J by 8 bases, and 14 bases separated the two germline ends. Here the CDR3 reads CSAVGLWEKLFF. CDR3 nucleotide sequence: TGCAGCGCCGTTGGACTATGGGAAAAACTGTTTTTT.

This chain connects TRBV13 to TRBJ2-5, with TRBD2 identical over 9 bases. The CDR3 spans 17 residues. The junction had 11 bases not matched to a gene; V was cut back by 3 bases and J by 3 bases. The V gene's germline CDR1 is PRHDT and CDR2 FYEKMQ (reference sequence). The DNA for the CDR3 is TGTGCCAGCAGCTTTGGGGTTAGCGGGAGTGGGGAAGAGACCCAGTACTTC. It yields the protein CASSFGVSGSGEETQYF. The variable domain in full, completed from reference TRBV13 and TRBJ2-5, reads AAGVIQSPRHLIKEKRETATLKCYPIPRHDTVYWYQQGPGQDPQFLISFYEKMQSDKGSIPDRFSAQQFSDYHSELNMSSLELGDSALYFCASSFGVSGSGEETQYFGPGTRLLVL.

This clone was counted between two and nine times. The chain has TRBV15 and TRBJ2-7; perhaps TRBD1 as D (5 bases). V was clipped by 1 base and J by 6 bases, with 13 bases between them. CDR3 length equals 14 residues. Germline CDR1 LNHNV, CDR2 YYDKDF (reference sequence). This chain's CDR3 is CATSRGDSRSEQYF. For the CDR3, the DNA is TGTGCCACCAGCAGAGGAGACAGTAGATCCGAGCAGTACTTC.

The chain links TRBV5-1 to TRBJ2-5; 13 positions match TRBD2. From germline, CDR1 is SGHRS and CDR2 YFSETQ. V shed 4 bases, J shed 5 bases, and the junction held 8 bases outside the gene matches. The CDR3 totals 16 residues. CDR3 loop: CASSAGLAGYVETQYF. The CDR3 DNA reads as TGCGCCAGCAGCGCGGGACTAGCGGGATATGTTGAGACCCAGTACTTC.

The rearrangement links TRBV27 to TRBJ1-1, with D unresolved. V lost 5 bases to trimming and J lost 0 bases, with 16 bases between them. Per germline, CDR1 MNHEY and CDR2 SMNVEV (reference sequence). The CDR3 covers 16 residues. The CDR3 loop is CASSPRGRRVNTEAFF. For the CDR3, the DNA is TGTGCCAGCAGTCCCCGAGGCAGGAGAGTGAACACTGAAGCTTTCTTT.

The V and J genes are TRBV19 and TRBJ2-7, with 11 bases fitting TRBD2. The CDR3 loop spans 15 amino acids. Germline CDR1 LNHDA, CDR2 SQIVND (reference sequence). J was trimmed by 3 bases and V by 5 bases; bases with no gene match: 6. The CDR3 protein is CASSASGTSGYEQYF. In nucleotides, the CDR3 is TGTGCCAGTAGTGCATCCGGGACTAGCGGCTACGAGCAGTACTTC.

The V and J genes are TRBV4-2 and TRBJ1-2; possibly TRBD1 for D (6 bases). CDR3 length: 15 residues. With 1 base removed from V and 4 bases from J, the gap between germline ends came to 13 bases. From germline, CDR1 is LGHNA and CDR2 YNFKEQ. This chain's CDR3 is CASSQVKGGAYGYTF. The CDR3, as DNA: TGTGCCAGCAGCCAAGTTAAAGGGGGGGCCTATGGCTACACCTTC.

As DNA, the CDR3 is TGTGCCAGCAGCCCACAAGGGCTGTATAGCAATCAGCCCCAGCATTTT. This encodes CASSPQGLYSNQPQHF. The chain recombines TRBV7-2 with TRBJ1-5; D is uncertain. Germline V gene data show CDR1 as SGHTA and CDR2 as FQGNSA. V was trimmed by 5 bases and J by 0 bases, leaving 14 bases between them. The CDR3 runs to 16 residues.

CDR3 DNA sequence: TGTGCCAGCTCACTCACACAGGGTTATGACTACGAGCAGTACTTC. Amino acid sequence: CASSLTQGYDYEQYF. The rearrangement joins TRBV18 to TRBJ2-7; D perhaps matches TRBD1 (6 bases). V was pared by 4 bases and J by 3 bases, with 16 bases between. Germline values: CDR1 KGHSH, CDR2 LQKENI. This CDR3 contains 15 residues.

In DNA, the CDR3 is TGTGCCAGCAGAAACTACAGCAAAGAGACCCAGTACTTC. Protein: CASRNYSKETQYF. V usage is TRBV6-5 and J usage is TRBJ2-5; D remains ambiguous. The ends were cut back, 6 bases at V and 3 bases at J, with 11 bases in the middle. Germline CDR1 reads MNHEY; CDR2 reads SVGAGI. CDR3 length: 13 residues.

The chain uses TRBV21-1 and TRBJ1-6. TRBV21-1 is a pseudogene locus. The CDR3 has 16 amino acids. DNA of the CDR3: TGTGCCAGCAGCAAACGGGCCTGGCTCAGTAATTCACCCCTCCACTTT. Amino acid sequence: CASSKRAWLSNSPLHF.

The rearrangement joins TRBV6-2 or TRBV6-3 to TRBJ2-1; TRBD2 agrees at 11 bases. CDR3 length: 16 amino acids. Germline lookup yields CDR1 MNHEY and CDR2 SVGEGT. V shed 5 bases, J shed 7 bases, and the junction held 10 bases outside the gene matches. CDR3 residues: CASSPIAGGPGNEQFF. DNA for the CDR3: TGTGCCAGCAGTCCGATAGCGGGAGGGCCGGGTAATGAGCAGTTCTTC.

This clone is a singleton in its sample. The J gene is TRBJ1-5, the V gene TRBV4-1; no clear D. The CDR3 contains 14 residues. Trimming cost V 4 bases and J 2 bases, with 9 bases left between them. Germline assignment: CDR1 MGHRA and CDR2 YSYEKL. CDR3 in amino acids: CASSPFQGNQPQHF. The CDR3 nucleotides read TGCGCCAGCAGCCCATTTCAGGGCAATCAGCCCCAGCATTTT.

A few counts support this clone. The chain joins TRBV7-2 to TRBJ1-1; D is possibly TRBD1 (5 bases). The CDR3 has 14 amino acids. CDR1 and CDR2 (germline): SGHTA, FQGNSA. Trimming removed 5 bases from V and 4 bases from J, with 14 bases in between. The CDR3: CASSRRGSGTEAFF. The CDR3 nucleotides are TGTGCCAGCAGCAGGCGGGGCTCGGGCACTGAAGCTTTCTTT.

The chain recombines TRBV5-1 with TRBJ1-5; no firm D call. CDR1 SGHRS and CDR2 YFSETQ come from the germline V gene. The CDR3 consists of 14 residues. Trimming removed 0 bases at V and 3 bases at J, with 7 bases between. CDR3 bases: TGCGCCAGCAGCTTGGACAGCCCCAATCAGCCCCAGCATTTT. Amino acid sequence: CASSLDSPNQPQHF.

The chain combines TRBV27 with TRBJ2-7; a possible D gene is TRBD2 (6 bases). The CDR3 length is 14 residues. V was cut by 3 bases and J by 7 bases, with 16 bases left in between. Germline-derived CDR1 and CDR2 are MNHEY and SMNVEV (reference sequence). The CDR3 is CASSFREKGWEQYF. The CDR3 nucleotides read TGTGCCAGCAGTTTCCGGGAGAAGGGGTGGGAGCAGTACTTC.

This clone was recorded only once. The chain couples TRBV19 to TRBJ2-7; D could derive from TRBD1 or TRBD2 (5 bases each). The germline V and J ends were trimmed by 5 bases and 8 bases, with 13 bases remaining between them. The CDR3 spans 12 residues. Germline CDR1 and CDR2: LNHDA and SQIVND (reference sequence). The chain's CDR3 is CASSAPPGQQYF. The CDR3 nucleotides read TGTGCCAGTAGTGCGCCGCCGGGACAGCAGTACTTC.

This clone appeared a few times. CDR3 residues: CASSRRAGRQQETQYF. The DNA of the CDR3 is TGTGCCAGCAGCCGAAGAGCGGGGAGACAACAAGAGACCCAGTACTTC. V gene TRBV11-1 combines with J gene TRBJ2-5, with 7 bases matching TRBD2. The V gene's germline CDR1 is SGHAT and CDR2 FQDESV (reference sequence). The CDR3 runs 16 residues. The junction had 11 bases not matched to a gene; V was cut back by 5 bases and J by 2 bases. Drawing the rest from reference TRBV11-1 and TRBJ2-5, the complete variable domain is EAEVAQSPRYKITEKSQAVAFWCDPISGHATLYWYRQILGQGPELLVQFQDESVVDDSQLPKDRFSAERLKGVDSTLKIQPAELGDSAMYLCASSRRAGRQQETQYFGPGTRLLVL.

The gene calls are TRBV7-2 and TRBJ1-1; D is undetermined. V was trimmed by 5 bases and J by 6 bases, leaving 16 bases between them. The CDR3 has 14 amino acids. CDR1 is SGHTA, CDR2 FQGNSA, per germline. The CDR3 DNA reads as TGTGCCAGCAGCCCCGTAAACCGGGTTGCTGAAGCTTTCTTT. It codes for CASSPVNRVAEAFF.

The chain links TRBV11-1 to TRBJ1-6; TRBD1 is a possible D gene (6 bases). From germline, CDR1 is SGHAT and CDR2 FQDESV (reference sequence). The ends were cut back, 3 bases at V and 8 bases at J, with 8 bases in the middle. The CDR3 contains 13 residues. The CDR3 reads CASSLAGDSPLHF. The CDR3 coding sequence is TGTGCCAGCAGCTTGGCAGGGGATTCACCCCTCCACTTT.

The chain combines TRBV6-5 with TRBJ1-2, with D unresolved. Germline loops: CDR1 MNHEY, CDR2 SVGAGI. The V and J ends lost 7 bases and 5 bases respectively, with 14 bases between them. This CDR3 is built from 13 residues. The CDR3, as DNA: TGTGCCAGCACCCAAAGAAGAGATTATGGCTACACCTTC. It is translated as CASTQRRDYGYTF.

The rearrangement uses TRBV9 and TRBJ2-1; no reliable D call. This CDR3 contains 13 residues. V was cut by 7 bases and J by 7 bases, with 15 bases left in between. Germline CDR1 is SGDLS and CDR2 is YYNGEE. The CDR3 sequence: CASSSGGSNEQFF. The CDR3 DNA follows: TGTGCCAGCTCCTCCGGTGGTAGTAATGAGCAGTTCTTC. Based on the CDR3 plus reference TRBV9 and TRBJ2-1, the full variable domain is DSGVTQTPKHLITATGQRVTLRCSPRSGDLSVYWYQQSLDQGLQFLIQYYNGEERAKGNILERFSAQQFPDLHSELNLSSLELGDSALYFCASSSGGSNEQFFGPGTRLTVL.

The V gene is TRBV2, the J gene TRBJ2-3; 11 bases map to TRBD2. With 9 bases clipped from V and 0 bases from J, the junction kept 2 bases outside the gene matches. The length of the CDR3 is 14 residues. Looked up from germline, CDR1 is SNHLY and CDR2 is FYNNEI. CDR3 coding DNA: TGTGCCAGATGGACTAGCGGGAGCACAGATACGCAGTATTTT. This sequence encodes CARWTSGSTDTQYF.

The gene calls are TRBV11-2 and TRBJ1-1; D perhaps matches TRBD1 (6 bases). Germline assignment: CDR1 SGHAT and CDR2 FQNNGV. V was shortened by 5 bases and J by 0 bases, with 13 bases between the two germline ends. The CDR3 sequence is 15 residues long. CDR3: CASSKQGALNTEAFF. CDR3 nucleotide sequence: TGTGCCAGCAGCAAACAGGGAGCCTTGAACACTGAAGCTTTCTTT.

The CDR3 bases are TGTGCCAGCAGCTTTTCTTACGAGCAGTACTTC. This gives the protein CASSFSYEQYF. The V and J genes are TRBV5-6 and TRBJ2-7, with D hard to call. CDR3 length: 11 residues. Germline V gene data show CDR1 as SGHDT and CDR2 as YYEEEE. Between the trimmed V and J ends, which lost 2 bases and 4 bases, there was a span of 4 bases.

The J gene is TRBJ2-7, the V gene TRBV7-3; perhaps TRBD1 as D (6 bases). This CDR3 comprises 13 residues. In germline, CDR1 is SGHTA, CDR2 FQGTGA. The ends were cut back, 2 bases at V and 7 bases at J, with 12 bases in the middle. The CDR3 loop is CASSLVWGREQYF. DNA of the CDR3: TGTGCCAGCAGCTTAGTGTGGGGGCGTGAGCAGTACTTC.

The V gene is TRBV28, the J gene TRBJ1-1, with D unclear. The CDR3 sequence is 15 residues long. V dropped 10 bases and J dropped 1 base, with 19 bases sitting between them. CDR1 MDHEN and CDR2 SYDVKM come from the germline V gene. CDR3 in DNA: TGTGCCATCATTAATTACAGAGGAGGGAACACTGAAGCTTTCTTT. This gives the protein CAIINYRGGNTEAFF. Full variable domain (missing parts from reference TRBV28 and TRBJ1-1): DVKVTQSSRYLVKRTGEKVFLECVQDMDHENMFWYRQDPGLGLRLIYFSYDVKMKEKGDIPEGYSVSREKKERFSLILESASTNQTSMYLCAIINYRGGNTEAFFGQGTRLTVV.

CDR3 protein: CSASTGTSGYEQYF. CDR3 DNA: TGCAGTGCTAGTACCGGGACTAGCGGTTACGAGCAGTACTTC. The chain employs TRBV20-1 and TRBJ2-7, with 11 positions matching TRBD2. The CDR3 length is 14 residues. V lost 3 bases to trimming and J lost 4 bases; unmatched junction nucleotides: 5. Germline values: CDR1 DFQATT, CDR2 SNEGSKA (reference sequence).

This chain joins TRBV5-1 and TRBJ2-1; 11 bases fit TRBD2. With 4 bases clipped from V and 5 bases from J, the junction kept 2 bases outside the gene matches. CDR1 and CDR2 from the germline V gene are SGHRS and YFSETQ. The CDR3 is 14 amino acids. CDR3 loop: CASSTGLADNEQFF. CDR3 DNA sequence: TGCGCCAGCAGCACGGGACTAGCGGACAATGAGCAGTTCTTC. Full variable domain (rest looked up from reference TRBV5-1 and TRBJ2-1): KAGVTQTPRYLIKTRGQQVTLSCSPISGHRSVSWYQQTPGQGLQFLFEYFSETQRNKGNFPGRFSGRQFSNSRSEMNVSTLELGDSALYLCASSTGLADNEQFFGPGTRLTVL.

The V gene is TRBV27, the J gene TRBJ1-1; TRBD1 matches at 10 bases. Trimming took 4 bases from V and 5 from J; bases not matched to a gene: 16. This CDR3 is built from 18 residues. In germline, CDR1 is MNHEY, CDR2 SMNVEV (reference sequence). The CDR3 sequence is CASSSVSRDRGQGTEAFF. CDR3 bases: TGTGCCAGCAGTTCCGTATCCCGGGACAGGGGCCAGGGGACTGAAGCTTTCTTT.

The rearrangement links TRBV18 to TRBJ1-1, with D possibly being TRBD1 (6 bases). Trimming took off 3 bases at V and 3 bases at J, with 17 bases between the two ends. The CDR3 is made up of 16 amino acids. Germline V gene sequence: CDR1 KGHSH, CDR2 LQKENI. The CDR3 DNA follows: TGTGCCAGCTCACCTAGCTGGGGGGCGGCGGACACTGAAGCTTTCTTT. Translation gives CASSPSWGAADTEAFF.